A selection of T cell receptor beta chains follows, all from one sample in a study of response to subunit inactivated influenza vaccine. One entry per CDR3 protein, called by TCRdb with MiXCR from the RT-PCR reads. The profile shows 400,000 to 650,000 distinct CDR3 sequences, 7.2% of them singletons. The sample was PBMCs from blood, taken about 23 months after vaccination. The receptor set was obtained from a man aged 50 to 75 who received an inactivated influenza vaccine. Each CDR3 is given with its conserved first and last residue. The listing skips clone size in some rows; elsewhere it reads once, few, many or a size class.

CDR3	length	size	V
CASSLVRSLAKNIQYF	16	NA	TRBV5-5
CASSVGGGQLNTEAFF	16	few	TRBV9
CASRTGAYASTQYF	14	NA	TRBV19
CASSPAGWGTDTQYF	15	NA	TRBV7-2
CASSPPGLEVEKLFF	15	NA	TRBV5-5
CASSVGSSGSYNEQFF	16	many	TRBV9
CASSPSGGTEAFF	13	many	TRBV3-1
CASSLNIVAGGPETQYF	17	NA	TRBV12-3/TRBV12-4
CASSHTGVRTGELFF	15	many	TRBV3-1
CASSDKLAGGTETQYF	16	NA	TRBV2
CASSLAGTVTHEQYF	15	few	TRBV18
CATSWGRGRTEAFF	14	many	TRBV15
CASSETGLGYTF	12	NA	TRBV6-1
CSATRDRAVSSSYEQYF	17	few	TRBV20-1
CASSVPLGSLYF	12	NA	TRBV27
CASSERYNEQFF	12	many	TRBV6-1
CASSFWLSAKKQGTGELFF	19	few	TRBV12-3/TRBV12-4
CASSLTGPRRSNEQFF	16	NA	TRBV7-9
CASSQDIRDTQYF	13	NA	TRBV14
CASSLAAESTDTQYF	15	few	TRBV5-4
CAISVSGSNQPQHF	14	few	TRBV10-3
CASRWSGIQETQYF	14	few	TRBV28
CASSLGHSGANVLTF	15	many	TRBV7-2
CASSSTGLGYEQYF	14	many	TRBV9
CASSSSGIRADTQYF	15	few	TRBV9
CASCPGQGNTGELFF	15	NA	TRBV6-1
CSVVGVSGRLGSYNEQFF	18	NA	TRBV29-1
CASSFLETGRYEQYF	15	few	TRBV28
CASSAGFGVGETQYF	15	few	TRBV7-6
CASSRRLAGGPSGTDTQYF	19	NA	TRBV4-3
CASSLGQGTGELFF	14	many	TRBV5-1
CASSFLGGDGNQPQHF	16	many	TRBV27
CASSLGTSGSMYEQFF	16	many	TRBV4-3
CASSLYTNYGYTF	13	NA	TRBV5-1
CASSVGQGAREQYF	14	NA	TRBV9
CASSPRYKQETQYF	14	NA	TRBV18
CAIIPGSSYEQYF	13	NA	TRBV10-3
CASSLSASPNTEAFF	15	few	TRBV7-9
CASSRATSSYEQYF	14	NA	TRBV7-2
CASSQDPDLAKNIQYF	16	few	TRBV4-3
CSVPGMSYNEQFF	13	NA	TRBV29-1
CASSLQPGSQTEAFF	15	few	TRBV5-1
CASSGDRGTGELFF	14	NA	TRBV6-1
CASRKEGRRTEAFF	14	many	TRBV6-1
CASSSHPGTGGAEAFF	16	few	TRBV3-1
CASNQNTGELFF	12	many	TRBV12-3/TRBV12-4
CASSDGTPSTGELFF	15	many	TRBV5-1
CASKGGRGEKLFF	13	many	TRBV21-1
CASSLLGQGPSYGYTF	16	NA	TRBV7-2
CASSLDREAGELFF	14	NA	TRBV7-2
CSVRDAQPLDTQYF	14	few	TRBV29-1
CASSYKVNTEAFF	13	few	TRBV7-9